This T cell receptor (beta chain) appears in the sequencing data of a study of cytomegalovirus exposure and HLA in healthy donors. Findings and limits, study-wide: High sensitivity and specificity were reportedly achieved when the classifier diagnosed cytomegalovirus status. Later, an analysis found that TCR clusters from the first cohort tended to co-occur in the 110 or so validation repertoires. Associated with cytomegalovirus, according to the listing, were 150 to 200 TCR beta chains.

J lost 6 bases, V lost 4 bases, and 5 bases had no gene match. The V gene's germline CDR1 is MNHEY and CDR2 SVGAGI. The CDR3 totals 16 residues. Sequencing was performed with immunoSEQ multiplex PCR; in TCRdb, only in-frame clones are kept and a portion is missing. This table holds some 150,000 clones, approximately 90% found once. With regard to this clone: No antigen is known for it.

The TCR was taken from a man aged 18-30 years in good health and CMV-seronegative. This rearrangement joins TRBV6-5 to TRBJ2-2, with TRBD2 identical over 13 bases. Sequenced: PBMCs. The CDR3 here is CASSSGLAGAPGELFF. In DNA, the CDR3 is TGTGCCAGCAGTTCCGGACTAGCGGGAGCCCCCGGGGAGCTGTTTTTT.